Each of the 20 T cell receptor beta chains below was sequenced from the same sample in a study of blood T cells in healthy people across ages. Then a second PCR, running about 6 to 12 cycles, was carried out with a sample-barcoded 5' primer and a J-beta primer mix. Each CDR3 protein is one row after TCRdb ran MiXCR on the 5' RACE reads. This sample has roughly 500,000 distinct CDR3 sequences; 27% occur once, and the top ten carry less than 20%. The specimen was blood. These receptors were obtained from a woman in her seventies in good health.

The chain combines TRBV7-2 with TRBJ2-2, with unresolved D. CDR3 length equals 12 residues. V lost 6 bases and J 3 bases, leaving 5 bases between the germline ends. Germline assignment: CDR1 SGHTA and CDR2 FQGNSA. The CDR3 sequence: CASRADTGELFF. The CDR3 DNA sequence: TGTGCCAGCAGGGCCGACACCGGGGAGCTGTTTTTT.

This clonotype has a count of ten or more. This rearrangement joins TRBV20-1 to TRBJ2-2; D is perhaps TRBD1 (6 bases). Germline CDR1 is DFQATT and CDR2 is SNEGSKA (reference sequence). CDR3 length: 15 residues. Trimming removed 0 bases at V and 0 bases at J, with 8 bases between. The DNA for the CDR3 is TGCAGTGCTAGAGAGGGGGCAGCGAACACCGGGGAGCTGTTTTTT. This encodes CSAREGAANTGELFF.

J is TRBJ1-2 and V is TRBV30, with D possibly TRBD1 on 5 matching bases. V dropped 3 bases and J dropped 8 bases, with 19 bases sitting between them. The CDR3 spans 14 residues. Germline lookup yields CDR1 GTSNPN and CDR2 SVGIG (reference sequence). The CDR3 spells CAWSRAGHPGGYTF. The DNA for the CDR3 is TGTGCCTGGAGCCGCGCGGGGCACCCAGGAGGCTACACCTTC.

About this clonotype itself: This is likely a read error, given that the CDR3 carries no conserved phenylalanine or tryptophan at its end. The chain uses TRBV18 and TRBJ2-1, with 10 nucleotides matching TRBD1. This CDR3 is built from 14 residues. V lost 2 bases and J lost 9; bases outside the gene matches: 4. The germline V gene has CDR1 KGHSH and CDR2 LQKENI. As DNA, the CDR3 is TGTGCCAGCTCACCAGGGACAGGGGTCCGTGAGCAGTTCCTC. It codes for CASSPGTGVREQFL.

A few counts support this clonotype. The chain couples TRBV7-9 to TRBJ2-5; D is unresolved. The better agreement between TRBJ2-7 and the DNA end casts doubt on the J call. Germline CDR1 and CDR2: SEHNR and FQNEAQ (reference sequence). This CDR3 is built from 12 residues. CDR3 sequence: CASSSIFYEQYF. The CDR3 nucleotides are TGTGCCAGCAGCTCCATTTTTTACGAGCAGTACTTC.

The chain is built from TRBV27 and TRBJ2-5; TRBD1 matches at 11 bases. The germline gives CDR1 MNHEY, CDR2 SMNVEV (reference sequence). This CDR3 contains 16 residues. J was trimmed by 5 bases and V by 5 bases; bases with no gene match: 10. The CDR3 protein is CASSPLGTGGMETQYF. CDR3 nucleotide sequence: TGTGCCAGCAGTCCCCTCGGGACAGGGGGTATGGAGACCCAGTACTTC.

V and J are TRBV6-5 and TRBJ2-5; the D gene is possibly TRBD1 (5 bases). Germline V lookup: CDR1 MNHEY, CDR2 SVGAGI. V was trimmed by 0 bases and J by 3 bases, leaving 8 bases between them. The CDR3 is 14 residues long. The DNA of the CDR3 is TGTGCCAGCAGTTACTCCCCAGGGAAAGAGACCCAGTACTTC. Encoded protein: CASSYSPGKETQYF.

This clonotype was picked up a small number of times. The chain employs TRBV20-1 and TRBJ2-1; D may match TRBD1 or TRBD2 (7 bases each). The CDR3 is 15 amino acids. Germline CDR1 DFQATT, CDR2 SNEGSKA (reference sequence). V was cut by 0 bases and J by 8 bases, with 17 bases left in between. CDR3 DNA: TGCAGTGCTAGAGATGCAGGGGGGGGAAACGATGAGCAGTTCTTC. Translating it yields CSARDAGGGNDEQFF.

A few counts support this clonotype. A read error may produce the germline difference seen at one junction end. The V and J genes are TRBV2 and TRBJ2-7, with 8 bases fitting TRBD1. This CDR3 contains 12 residues. In germline, CDR1 is SNHLY, CDR2 FYNNEI. The DNA for the CDR3 is TGTGCCAGCGGTGACAGGGGCAAGGCGCAGTACTTC. Translating gives CASGDRGKAQYF.

J is TRBJ1-4 and V is TRBV3-1; D is unclear. The CDR3 runs 16 residues. V was cut by 6 bases and J by 3 bases, with 17 bases left in between. Germline V gives CDR1 LGHDT, CDR2 YNNKEL (reference sequence). This CDR3 reads CASSSETQSANEKLFF. CDR3 nucleotides: TGTGCCAGCAGTTCAGAAACCCAAAGCGCTAATGAAAAACTGTTTTTT. The full variable domain, in which reference TRBV3-1 and TRBJ1-4 provide the parts outside the CDR3, is DTAVSQTPKYLVTQMGNDKSIKCEQNLGHDTMYWYKQDSKKFLKIMFSYNNKELIINETVPNRFSPKSPDKAHLNLHINSLELGDSAVYFCASSSETQSANEKLFFGSGTQLSVL.

This chain joins TRBV28 and TRBJ1-2; TRBD1 matches 10 bases. Trimming took 6 bases from V and 2 from J; bases not matched to a gene: 3. This CDR3 contains 14 residues. CDR1 MDHEN and CDR2 SYDVKM come from the germline V gene. DNA of the CDR3: TGTGCCAGCAGGCGACAGGGGGCGAACTATGGCTACACCTTC. This codes for CASRRQGANYGYTF.

The J gene is TRBJ1-4, the V gene TRBV5-1; TRBD1 matches at 7 bases. The V gene end was trimmed by 3 bases and the J gene end by 1 base; junction bases not matched to a gene: 0. The CDR3 is made up of 14 amino acids. Germline assignment: CDR1 SGHRS and CDR2 YFSETQ. DNA of the CDR3: TGCGCCAGCAGCTGGACAGGAACTAATGAAAAACTGTTTTTT. Its translation is CASSWTGTNEKLFF.

This clonotype showed up just a few times. This rearrangement joins TRBV5-1 to TRBJ2-5, with D perhaps matching TRBD2 (6 bases). Trimming stripped 5 bases from V and 3 bases from J, with 17 bases between. The CDR3 has 15 residues. Germline V CDR1 and CDR2: SGHRS, YFSETQ. The DNA for the CDR3 is TGCGCCAGCAGGCGTACCGGGACTGGAGAAGAGACCCAGTACTTC. It translates to CASRRTGTGEETQYF.

This clonotype occurred a few times. V gene TRBV11-2 combines with J gene TRBJ2-3, with 9 bases lining up with TRBD2. The J segment lost 11 bases and the V segment lost 4 bases, leaving 13 bases of the junction unmatched. This CDR3 region has 15 residues. Germline V gene lookup returns CDR1 SGHAT and CDR2 FQNNGV. CDR3 in DNA: TGTGCCAGCAGCTCAGCAGTCGCGGGGGGGCCAAGGCAGTATTTT. This sequence encodes CASSSAVAGGPRQYF. The full variable domain, in which reference TRBV11-2 and TRBJ2-3 provide the parts outside the CDR3, is EAGVAQSPRYKIIEKRQSVAFWCNPISGHATLYWYQQILGQGPKLLIQFQNNGVVDDSQLPKDRFSAERLKGVDSTLKIQPAKLEDSAVYLCASSSAVAGGPRQYFGPGTRLTVL.

The V and J genes are TRBV29-1 and TRBJ2-3; the D gene is possibly TRBD2 (6 bases). This CDR3 contains 15 residues. Germline assignment: CDR1 SQVTM and CDR2 ANQGSEA. V was pared by 0 bases and J by 2 bases, with 12 bases between. The CDR3 sequence is CSVEDRGGATDTQYF. CDR3 nucleotide sequence: TGCAGCGTTGAAGATCGAGGAGGGGCCACAGATACGCAGTATTTT.

The chain is built from TRBV6-2 or TRBV6-3 and TRBJ1-5; TRBD1 is a possible D gene (6 bases). The CDR3 is 16 residues long. Germline V gene sequence: CDR1 MNHEY, CDR2 SVGEGT. With 1 base removed from V and 1 base from J, the gap between germline ends came to 11 bases. CDR3 sequence: CASSYYGTGSNQPQHF. CDR3 nucleotides: TGTGCCAGCAGTTACTACGGCACAGGGAGCAATCAGCCCCAGCATTTT.

This clonotype turned up a few times. The chain carries TRBV7-7 and TRBJ2-7; perhaps TRBD2 as D (6 bases). CDR3 length: 13 residues. Germline lookup yields CDR1 SSHAT and CDR2 FNYEAQ (reference sequence). In nucleotides, the CDR3 is TGTGCTAGCCCCGGGACTGCCTCCTACGAGCAGTACTTC. Its translation: CASPGTASYEQYF.

This clonotype turned up a few times. V usage is TRBV12-5 and J usage is TRBJ2-1, with TRBD2 matching 7 bases. Germline V gene lookup returns CDR1 LGHNT and CDR2 FRNRAP. This CDR3 is 15 amino acids long. The V segment lost 5 bases and the J segment 6 bases; nucleotides outside the gene matches: 10. The CDR3 bases are TGTGCTAGTGGTCCCTCTTGGGGAGGGGTCAATGAGCAGTTCTTC. This translates into CASGPSWGGVNEQFF.

The V call is TRBV5-1, the J call TRBJ2-3; 8 bases map to TRBD2. Unmatched junction bases numbered 11, after V lost 8 bases and J lost 6 bases. The CDR3 sequence is 14 residues long. The V gene's germline CDR1 is SGHRS and CDR2 YFSETQ. The CDR3 DNA is TGCGCCAGTAGTACCGGGACTAGTCGGGATACGCAGTATTTT. As protein: CASSTGTSRDTQYF. The full variable domain, its missing parts supplied by reference TRBV5-1 and TRBJ2-3, is KAGVTQTPRYLIKTRGQQVTLSCSPISGHRSVSWYQQTPGQGLQFLFEYFSETQRNKGNFPGRFSGRQFSNSRSEMNVSTLELGDSALYLCASSTGTSRDTQYFGPGTRLTVL.

The rearrangement uses TRBV19 and TRBJ2-7, with 8 bases lining up with TRBD1. The CDR3 runs 13 residues. Per the germline V gene, CDR1 is LNHDA and CDR2 is SQIVND (reference sequence). J gave up 2 bases and V 5 bases, and 2 bases lay outside the gene matches. The CDR3 loop is CASSDRGTYEQYF. CDR3 sequence (DNA): TGTGCCAGTAGTGACAGGGGCACCTACGAGCAGTACTTC.